A selection of T cell receptor beta chains follows, all from one sample in a study of STAT5B mutations in CD4+ large granular lymphocyte leukemia. The table came from immunoSEQ multiplex PCR; TCRdb's copy has only in-frame clones and leaves some out. Of over 30,000 clones listed, 76% are singletons. Sequenced material: CD4+ T cells from blood buffy coats. These receptors came from a human donor in good health. CDR3s include the opening cysteine and the closing phenylalanine or tryptophan. D genes are given only for firm matches. Rows give clone size only sometimes, using once, few, many, or a class for an expanded clone.

j_call clone_size d_call v_call cdr3_aa cdr3_nt
TRBJ2-7 - TRBD1 TRBV5-4 CASSVQQGLGEQYF TGTGCCAGCAGCGTGCAACAGGGGCTGGGGGAGCAGTACTTC
TRBJ1-1 few - TRBV7-2 CASSSQRNTEAFF TGTGCCAGCAGCTCCCAGAGGAACACTGAAGCTTTCTTT
TRBJ1-4 - - TRBV18 CASSPDSLIGKLFF TGTGCCAGCTCACCAGACAGCCTAATCGGAAAACTGTTTTTT
TRBJ2-6 - - TRBV19 CASTPEGSGANVLTF TGTGCCAGTACCCCCGAAGGCTCTGGGGCCAACGTCCTGACTTTC
TRBJ2-7 - - TRBV19 CASSIRTGQRASYEQYF TGTGCCAGTAGTATTAGGACCGGGCAGCGGGCCTCCTACGAGCAGTACTTC
TRBJ2-1 - TRBD2 TRBV19 CASSRAGTSGRTIYNEQFF TGTGCCAGTAGTAGGGCCGGGACTAGCGGGAGGACTATCTACAATGAGCAGTTCTTC
TRBJ2-1 once - TRBV5-1 CASSLGGGGYNEQFF TGCGCCAGCAGCTTGGGGGGGGGCGGGTACAATGAGCAGTTCTTC
TRBJ1-2 - TRBD1 TRBV7-9 CASSPGQGNGYTF TGTGCCAGCAGCCCCGGACAGGGCAATGGCTACACCTTC
TRBJ1-5 - - TRBV19 CASTGFSNQPQHF TGTGCCAGTACAGGGTTCAGCAATCAGCCCCAGCATTTT
TRBJ1-2 - - TRBV5-1 CASSLTTANYGYTF TGCGCCAGCAGCTTGACTACAGCTAACTATGGCTACACCTTC
TRBJ1-1 - - TRBV4-3 CASSQDLGPFTEAFF TGCGCCAGCAGCCAAGATCTGGGTCCTTTCACTGAAGCTTTCTTT
TRBJ2-1 few - TRBV10-1 CASGDNEQFF TGCGCCAGCGGAGACAATGAGCAGTTCTTC
TRBJ2-7 - - TRBV27 CPRTSYEQYF TGCCCGCGTACCTCCTACGAGCAGTACTTC
TRBJ2-5 once - TRBV2 CASTQRETQYF TGTGCCAGCACCCAGAGGGAGACCCAGTACTTC
TRBJ2-7 - - TRBV2 CASSERYEQYF TGTGCCAGCAGTGAAAGGTACGAGCAGTACTTC
TRBJ2-5 once TRBD1 TRBV19 CASSPWTGYETQYF TGTGCCAGTAGTCCCTGGACAGGGTACGAGACCCAGTACTTC
TRBJ2-3 few - TRBV2 CASGGIGTDTQYF TGTGCCAGCGGGGGGATAGGCACAGATACGCAGTATTTT
TRBJ2-5 - - TRBV14 CASSQEETQYF TGTGCCAGCAGCCAAGAAGAGACCCAGTACTTC
TRBJ2-1 - TRBD2 TRBV15 CATSRGFPGLAHNEQFF TGTGCCACCAGCAGAGGATTCCCGGGACTAGCCCACAATGAGCAGTTCTTC
TRBJ2-2 - - TRBV7-2 CASSLDRLRTGELFF TGTGCCAGCAGCTTAGATCGTTTGCGGACCGGGGAGCTGTTTTTT
TRBJ2-3 few TRBD2 TRBV19 CASSVGLAYSTQYF TGTGCCAGTAGTGTCGGACTAGCCTACTCTACGCAGTATTTT
TRBJ2-1 - - TRBV7-2 CASSLQLVNEQFF TGTGCCAGCAGCTTACAATTGGTTAATGAGCAGTTCTTC
TRBJ2-5 - - TRBV4-1 CASSQDRGGETQYF TGCGCCAGCAGCCAAGACAGGGGGGGAGAGACCCAGTACTTC
TRBJ2-5 - - TRBV19 CASSPLVGQETQYF TGTGCCAGTAGTCCGCTAGTCGGCCAAGAGACCCAGTACTTC
TRBJ1-1 few TRBD1 TRBV19 CASRGQGAAEAFF TGTGCCAGTAGGGGACAGGGGGCCGCTGAAGCTTTCTTT
TRBJ2-5 once - TRBV29-1 CSVTPIRSKYQETQYF TGCAGCGTTACTCCCATCCGGTCCAAGTACCAAGAGACCCAGTACTTC
TRBJ2-2 - TRBD2 TRBV5-1 CASSLAPLAGGTGELFF TGCGCCAGCAGCTTGGCCCCTCTAGCGGGCGGCACCGGGGAGCTGTTTTTT
TRBJ1-1 - - TRBV9 CASSVWGEALNTEAFF TGTGCCAGCAGCGTATGGGGGGAGGCCCTGAACACTGAAGCTTTCTTT
TRBJ1-1 - - TRBV19 CASSRPGTPRNTEAFF TGTGCCAGTAGTAGACCTGGGACTCCCAGGAACACTGAAGCTTTCTTT
TRBJ2-2 - - TRBV6-6 CASIGVTNTGELFF TGTGCCAGCATTGGAGTTACGAACACCGGGGAGCTGTTTTTT
TRBJ1-1 few - TRBV7-7 CASSRQLNTEAFF TGTGCCAGCAGCCGACAGTTGAACACTGAAGCTTTCTTT
TRBJ2-4 - - TRBV4-1 CASSSLNEAKNIQYF TGCGCCAGCAGCTCCTTGAACGAAGCCAAAAACATTCAGTACTTC
TRBJ2-1 - TRBD2 TRBV4-2 CASSQEGLVWFF TGTGCCAGCAGCCAGGAAGGACTAGTATGGTTCTTC
TRBJ2-7 - TRBD1 TRBV10-3 CAISADRGGEYEQYF TGTGCCATCAGCGCCGACAGGGGGGGGGAATACGAGCAGTACTTC
TRBJ2-1 - TRBD2 TRBV7-2 CASSLQRGATEQFF TGTGCCAGCAGCCTCCAGCGGGGGGCCACTGAGCAGTTCTTC
TRBJ2-7 - - TRBV19 CASSIGGEQYF TGTGCCAGTAGTATCGGCGGGGAGCAGTACTTC
TRBJ2-7 - - TRBV5-6 CASSIAGTGTYEQYF TGTGCCAGCAGCATCGCCGGGACCGGTACTTACGAGCAGTACTTC
TRBJ1-4 - - TRBV5-6 CASSLEGETPNEKLFF TGTGCCAGCAGCTTAGAGGGAGAAACGCCTAATGAAAAACTGTTTTTT
TRBJ2-3 - TRBD2 TRBV7-3 CASSLTHGLTSGGLSTDTQYF TGTGCCAGCAGCTTAACGCATGGCCTGACTAGCGGGGGCCTAAGCACAGATACGCAGTATTTT
TRBJ1-1 few TRBD1 TRBV5-8 CASSLRGDSYTEAFF TGTGCCAGCAGCTTGCGGGGGGACAGCTACACTGAAGCTTTCTTT
TRBJ2-2 - - TRBV10-3 CAISEGTGEGTGELFF TGTGCCATCAGTGAGGGGACGGGAGAAGGCACCGGGGAGCTGTTTTTT
TRBJ2-3 - - TRBV14 CASSQEEGYEGPDTQYF TGTGCCAGCAGCCAAGAAGAGGGATACGAGGGCCCAGATACGCAGTATTTT
TRBJ2-3 - - TRBV7-9 CASSPSTDTQYF TGTGCCAGCAGCCCCAGCACAGATACGCAGTATTTT
TRBJ2-1 - TRBD2 TRBV15 CATSRDGAREGQQFF TGTGCCACCAGCAGAGACGGGGCGCGGGAGGGGCAGCAGTTCTTC
TRBJ1-5 few TRBD1 TRBV2 CASSTGTGNQPQHF TGTGCCAGCAGTACCGGGACAGGCAATCAGCCCCAGCATTTT
TRBJ2-3 - - TRBV9 CASSVAGDTDTQYF TGTGCCAGCAGCGTAGCGGGGGACACAGATACGCAGTATTTT
TRBJ2-7 - - TRBV5-1 CASSLGGGSSYEQYF TGCGCCAGCAGCTTGGGAGGGGGTTCGTCCTACGAGCAGTACTTC
TRBJ2-2 few - TRBV4-3 CASSQMQGAVANTGELFF TGCGCCAGCAGCCAAATGCAGGGAGCAGTTGCGAACACCGGGGAGCTGTTTTTT
TRBJ1-1 - TRBD1 TRBV9 CASRPRDRGEAFF TGTGCCAGCAGACCCCGGGACAGGGGTGAAGCTTTCTTT
TRBJ2-2 - - TRBV19 CASSIRFRNTGELFF TGTGCCAGTAGTATACGGTTCAGGAACACCGGGGAGCTGTTTTTT
TRBJ1-2 - - TRBV7-2 CASSLDSSGYTF TGTGCCAGCAGCTTGGACAGCTCTGGCTACACCTTC
TRBJ2-3 - - TRBV10-1 CASSGGLASSTDTQYF TGCGCCAGCAGTGGAGGTCTAGCGTCTAGCACAGATACGCAGTATTTT
TRBJ1-2 few TRBD1 TRBV7-2 CASSLRDSNYGYTF TGTGCCAGCAGCCTCCGGGACAGTAACTATGGCTACACCTTC
TRBJ1-1 few TRBD1 TRBV19 CASSTIGQGNTEAFF TGTGCCAGTAGTACGATCGGACAGGGGAACACTGAAGCTTTCTTT
TRBJ1-2 - TRBD1 TRBV7-9 CASSLAAGGSYGYTF TGTGCCAGCAGCTTAGCCGCAGGGGGGAGCTATGGCTACACCTTC
TRBJ2-3 - TRBD2 TRBV9 CASSSQPDLAGGMNTQYF TGTGCCAGCAGCTCTCAACCCGATCTAGCGGGGGGTATGAATACGCAGTATTTT
TRBJ2-2 - - TRBV19 CASRYRGTNTGELFF TGTGCCAGTAGATATCGCGGGACGAACACCGGGGAGCTGTTTTTT
TRBJ2-3 once TRBD2 TRBV6-1 CASSELSGRTDTQYF TGTGCCAGCAGTGAACTTAGCGGGAGAACAGATACGCAGTATTTT
TRBJ1-1 - - TRBV2 CASRRLTTWNTEAFF TGTGCCAGCCGCCGACTGACAACCTGGAACACTGAAGCTTTCTTT